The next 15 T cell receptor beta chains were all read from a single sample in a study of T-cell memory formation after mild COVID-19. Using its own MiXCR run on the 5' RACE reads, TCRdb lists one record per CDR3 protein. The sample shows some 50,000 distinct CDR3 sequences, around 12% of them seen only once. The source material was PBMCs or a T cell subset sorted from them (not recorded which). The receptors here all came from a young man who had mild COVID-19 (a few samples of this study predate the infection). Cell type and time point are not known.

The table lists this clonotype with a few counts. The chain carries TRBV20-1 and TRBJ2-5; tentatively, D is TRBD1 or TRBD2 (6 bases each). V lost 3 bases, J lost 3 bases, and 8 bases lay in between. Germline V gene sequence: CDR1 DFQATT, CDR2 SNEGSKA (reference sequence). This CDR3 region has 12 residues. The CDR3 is CSARGGEETQYF. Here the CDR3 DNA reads TGCAGTGCTAGGGGGGGCGAAGAGACCCAGTACTTC.

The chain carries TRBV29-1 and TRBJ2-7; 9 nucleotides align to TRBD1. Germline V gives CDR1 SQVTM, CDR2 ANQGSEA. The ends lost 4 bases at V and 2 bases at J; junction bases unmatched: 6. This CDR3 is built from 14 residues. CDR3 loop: CSVGRDRAPYEQYF. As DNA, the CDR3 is TGCAGCGTTGGCCGGGACAGGGCCCCCTACGAGCAGTACTTC.

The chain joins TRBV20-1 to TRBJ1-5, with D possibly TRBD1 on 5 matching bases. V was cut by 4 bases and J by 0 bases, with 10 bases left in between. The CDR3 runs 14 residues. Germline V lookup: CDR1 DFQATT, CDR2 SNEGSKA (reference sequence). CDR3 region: CSAMQGNSNQPQHF. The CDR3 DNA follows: TGCAGTGCTATGCAGGGAAATAGCAATCAGCCCCAGCATTTT.

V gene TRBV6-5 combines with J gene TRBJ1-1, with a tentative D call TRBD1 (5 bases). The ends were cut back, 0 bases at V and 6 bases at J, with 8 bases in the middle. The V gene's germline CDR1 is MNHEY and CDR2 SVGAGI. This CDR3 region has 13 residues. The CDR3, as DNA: TGTGCCAGCAGTTACTCCAGGGTGGCTGAAGCTTTCTTT. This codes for CASSYSRVAEAFF.

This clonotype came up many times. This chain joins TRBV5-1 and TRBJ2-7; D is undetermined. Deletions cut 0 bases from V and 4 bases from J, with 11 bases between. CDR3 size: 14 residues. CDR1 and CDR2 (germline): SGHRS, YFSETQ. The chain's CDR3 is CASSLAVGIYEQYF. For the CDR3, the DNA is TGCGCCAGCAGCTTGGCCGTGGGGATTTACGAGCAGTACTTC.

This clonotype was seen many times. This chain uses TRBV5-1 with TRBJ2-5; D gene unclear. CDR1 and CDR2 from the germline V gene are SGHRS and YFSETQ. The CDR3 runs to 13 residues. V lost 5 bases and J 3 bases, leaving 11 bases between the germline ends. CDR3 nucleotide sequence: TGCGCCAGCAGACGGCAGGCCGAAGAGACCCAGTACTTC. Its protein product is CASRRQAEETQYF. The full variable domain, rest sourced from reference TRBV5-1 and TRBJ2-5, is KAGVTQTPRYLIKTRGQQVTLSCSPISGHRSVSWYQQTPGQGLQFLFEYFSETQRNKGNFPGRFSGRQFSNSRSEMNVSTLELGDSALYLCASRRQAEETQYFGPGTRLLVL.

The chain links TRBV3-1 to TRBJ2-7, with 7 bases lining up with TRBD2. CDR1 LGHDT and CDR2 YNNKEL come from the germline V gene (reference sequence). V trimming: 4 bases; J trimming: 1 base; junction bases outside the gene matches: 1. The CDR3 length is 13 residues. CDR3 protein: CASSRGGSYEQYV. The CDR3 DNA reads TGTGCCAGCAGCCGCGGGGGTTCCTACGAGCAGTACGTC.

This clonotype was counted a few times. This CDR3 is CASGTTSDNEQFF. Here the CDR3 DNA reads TGTGCCAGCGGGACTACTTCCGACAATGAGCAGTTCTTC. The chain has TRBV2 and TRBJ2-1, with 7 bases fitting TRBD2. The CDR3 is 13 amino acids. V trimming: 8 bases; J trimming: 5 bases; junction bases outside the gene matches: 6. Germline CDR1 SNHLY, CDR2 FYNNEI.

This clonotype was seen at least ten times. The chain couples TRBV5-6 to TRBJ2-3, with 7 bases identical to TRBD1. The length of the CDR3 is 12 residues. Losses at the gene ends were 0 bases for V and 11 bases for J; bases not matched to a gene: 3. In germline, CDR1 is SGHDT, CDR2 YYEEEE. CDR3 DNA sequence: TGTGCCAGCAGCTTGGGCAGACAGGGGCAGTATTTT. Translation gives CASSLGRQGQYF.

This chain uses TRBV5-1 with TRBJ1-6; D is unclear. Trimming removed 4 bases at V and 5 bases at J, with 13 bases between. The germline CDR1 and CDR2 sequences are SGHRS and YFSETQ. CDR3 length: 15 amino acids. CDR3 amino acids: CASSREGGDNSPLHF. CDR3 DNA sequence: TGCGCCAGCAGCCGAGAGGGTGGCGATAATTCACCCCTCCACTTT.

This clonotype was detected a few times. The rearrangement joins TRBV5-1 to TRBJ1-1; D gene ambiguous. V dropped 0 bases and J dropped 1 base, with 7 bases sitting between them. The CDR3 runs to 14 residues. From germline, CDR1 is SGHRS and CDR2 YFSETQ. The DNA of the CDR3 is TGCGCCAGCAGCTTGGTTCCAGAGAACACTGAAGCTTTCTTT. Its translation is CASSLVPENTEAFF.

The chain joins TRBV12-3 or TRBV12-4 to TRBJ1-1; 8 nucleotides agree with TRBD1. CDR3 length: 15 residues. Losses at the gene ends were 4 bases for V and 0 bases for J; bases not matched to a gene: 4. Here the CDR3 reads CASSYNRGMNTEAFF. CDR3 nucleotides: TGTGCCAGCAGTTACAACAGGGGGATGAACACTGAAGCTTTCTTT.

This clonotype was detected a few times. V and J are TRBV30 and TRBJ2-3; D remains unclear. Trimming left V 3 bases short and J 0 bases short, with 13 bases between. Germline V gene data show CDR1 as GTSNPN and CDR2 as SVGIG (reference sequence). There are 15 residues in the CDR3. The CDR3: CAWSTSRASTDTQYF. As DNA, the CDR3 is TGTGCCTGGAGCACTTCCCGGGCTAGCACAGATACGCAGTATTTT.

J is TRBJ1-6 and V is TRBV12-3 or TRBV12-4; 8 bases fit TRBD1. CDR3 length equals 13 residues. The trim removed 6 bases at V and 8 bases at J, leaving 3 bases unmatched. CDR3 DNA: TGTGCCAGCAGGGAACAGGGGGATTCACCCCTCCACTTT. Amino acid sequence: CASREQGDSPLHF.

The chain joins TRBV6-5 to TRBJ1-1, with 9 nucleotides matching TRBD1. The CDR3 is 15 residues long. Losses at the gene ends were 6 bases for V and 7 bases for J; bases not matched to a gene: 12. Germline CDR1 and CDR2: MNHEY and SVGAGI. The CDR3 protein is CASSPGQGSSIEAFF. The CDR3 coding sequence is TGTGCCAGCAGCCCCGGACAGGGGTCGAGCATTGAAGCTTTCTTT.